A selection of T cell receptor beta chains follows, all from one sample in a study of blood T cell repertoires in COVID-19. Measured with immunoSEQ multiplex PCR; TCRdb has only the in-frame clones, and not every one. The table includes under 200,000 clones, around nine tenths detected once. The sequencing sample was made of peripheral blood. All receptors come from a woman between 65 and 79 years old with COVID-19, enrolled during active disease. The CDR3 runs from the conserved cysteine through the conserved F or W. A D gene is named only where the DNA matches it firmly. Some rows have no size entry. The others give once, few or many, or a class for an expanded clone.

v_call	j_call	cdr3_length	clone_size	d_call	cdr3_nt	cdr3_aa
TRBV7-9	TRBJ1-5	15	-	TRBD1	TGTGCCAGCAGCTTAGTTGGGGACAGGTATCAGCCCCAGCATTTT	CASSLVGDRYQPQHF
TRBV2	TRBJ1-5	14	-	TRBD1	TGTGCCAGCAGGGGGACAGGGGGCACTCAGCCCCAGCATTTT	CASRGTGGTQPQHF
TRBV30	TRBJ1-1	11	-	-	TGTGCCTGGACCGGACAGTTTGAAGCTTTCTTT	CAWTGQFEAFF
TRBV5-1	TRBJ1-5	16	-	-	TGCGCCAGCAGCTTGTCAGGGGAGGGGGGCAATCAGCCCCAGCATTTT	CASSLSGEGGNQPQHF
TRBV5-1	TRBJ1-5	14	-	-	TGCGCCAGCAGAATAGGAGGGGCAGATCAGCCCCAGCATTTT	CASRIGGADQPQHF
TRBV18	TRBJ1-2	14	-	TRBD1	TGTGCCAGCTCCCTCACAGGGGGTAACTATGGCTACACCTTC	CASSLTGGNYGYTF
TRBV2	TRBJ1-4	15	-	-	TGTGCCAGCCACCGGGCCCTGGGGGAGGGTGAAAAACTGTTTTTT	CASHRALGEGEKLFF
TRBV4-1	TRBJ2-1	14	-	-	TGCGCCAGCAGCCAAGTGGGAGGATACAATGAGCAGTTCTTC	CASSQVGGYNEQFF
TRBV2	TRBJ1-5	13	few	-	TGTGCCAGCAGTGTCGGGAGAGATCAGCCCCAGCATTTT	CASSVGRDQPQHF
TRBV3-1/TRBV3-2	TRBJ2-7	17	-	TRBD1	TGTGCCAGCAGCCCTCGTTGGCCGGGACAGGTCTCCTACGAGCAGTACTTC	CASSPRWPGQVSYEQYF
TRBV3-1/TRBV3-2	TRBJ2-5	13	-	-	TGTGCCAGCAGCCGGGGCAACCAAGAGACCCAGTACTTC	CASSRGNQETQYF
TRBV6-2/TRBV6-3	TRBJ1-1	15	-	-	TGTGCCAGCAGCCCCTCCCAGGGGCGCTTCACTGAAGCTTTCTTT	CASSPSQGRFTEAFF
TRBV27	TRBJ2-7	19	-	-	TGTGCCAGCAGTCTACAGGGGGCGCATTATGCGGGGGGCAAGTACGAGCAGTACTTC	CASSLQGAHYAGGKYEQYF
TRBV6-5	TRBJ2-5	15	-	-	TGTGCCAGCAGCACCACACGAGACAAGACAGGGACCCAGTACTTC	CASSTTRDKTGTQYF
TRBV18	TRBJ2-6	18	-	TRBD2	TGTGCCAGCTCACCTCGGGAGGAGTCTAGGTCTGGGGCCAACGTCCTGACTTTC	CASSPREESRSGANVLTF
TRBV19	TRBJ1-1	14	-	-	TGTGCCAGTACCCCCTGGACAGTTAACACTGAAGCTTTCTTT	CASTPWTVNTEAFF
TRBV19	TRBJ2-7	13	-	-	TGTGCCAGTAGTATAGAGCAGGGCGGCGAGCAGTACTTC	CASSIEQGGEQYF
TRBV4-2	TRBJ1-1	14	-	TRBD1	TGTGCCAGCAGCCGGGACAGGGTAGGGACTGAAGCTTTCTTT	CASSRDRVGTEAFF
TRBV19	TRBJ1-4	14	-	TRBD1	TGTGCCAGTAGCGAGGACAGGGTTAATGAAAAACTGTTTTTT	CASSEDRVNEKLFF
TRBV7-9	TRBJ1-5	13	-	-	TGTGCCAGCAGCTTCAACAGGGATCAGCCCCAGCATTTT	CASSFNRDQPQHF
TRBV19	TRBJ2-2	14	-	TRBD1	TGTGCCAGTAGCCGGGACAGGGTCACCGGGGAGCTGTTTTTT	CASSRDRVTGELFF
TRBV18	TRBJ1-1	14	-	-	TGTGCCAGCTCACCCCGGGAGAGGAACACTGAAGCTTTCTTT	CASSPRERNTEAFF
TRBV2	TRBJ2-7	13	-	TRBD2	TGTGCCAGCGATGCGGGGGGAAACTACGAGCAGTACTTC	CASDAGGNYEQYF
TRBV11-2	TRBJ1-2	17	-	-	TGTGCCAGCAGCTTAGTTCTATATGGGAGGGCATCCTATGGCTACACCTTC	CASSLVLYGRASYGYTF
TRBV29-1	TRBJ2-1	15	-	TRBD1	TGCAGCGTCTCACAGGGGCCACGGGTTTACAATGAGCAGTTCTTC	CSVSQGPRVYNEQFF
TRBV2	TRBJ1-3	16	-	-	TGTGCCAGCAGTTTACTTCAGGGCTTTGCTGGAAACACCATATATTTT	CASSLLQGFAGNTIYF
TRBV15	TRBJ1-2	18	-	-	TGTGCCACCAGCAGAGATGGGGTAGCGATACGGGATTACTATGGCTACACCTTC	CATSRDGVAIRDYYGYTF
TRBV6-5	TRBJ2-1	13	-	TRBD1	TGTGCCAGCAGTCTACAGGGGGACAATGAGCAGTTCTTC	CASSLQGDNEQFF
TRBV28	TRBJ1-2	15	-	TRBD1	TGTGCCAGCAGTTTGTTCCGGGACAGGGTAAATGGCTACACCTTC	CASSLFRDRVNGYTF
TRBV15	TRBJ1-4	17	-	-	TGTGCCACCAGCAGAGATATTGCCGGTACAACTAATGAAAAACTGTTTTTT	CATSRDIAGTTNEKLFF
TRBV2	TRBJ1-4	14	-	TRBD1	TGTGCCAGCAGTCCGGACAGGGGGAACGAAAAACTGTTTTTT	CASSPDRGNEKLFF
TRBV30	TRBJ1-6	14	-	-	TGTGCCTGGAGTGTAATGCAGGGGCATTCACCCCTCCACTTT	CAWSVMQGHSPLHF
TRBV30	TRBJ1-6	15	few	-	TGTGCCGCCGGACACCCTAGCTCCTATAATTCACCCCTCCACTTT	CAAGHPSSYNSPLHF
TRBV11-2	TRBJ1-4	15	-	TRBD1	TGTGCCAGCAGCAGCCGACAGGGGTTGGGAGAAAAACTGTTTTTT	CASSSRQGLGEKLFF
TRBV5-3	TRBJ2-7	16	-	-	TGTGCCTCCAAACCCCCCAGGGTAGATTCTGGTTACGAGCAGTACTTC	CASKPPRVDSGYEQYF
TRBV24-1	TRBJ2-5	13	-	-	TGTGCCACCAGTGATTACAGGAAAGAGACCCAGTACTTC	CATSDYRKETQYF
TRBV6-6	TRBJ2-7	11	-	-	TGTGCCAGCAGCTCCTTTTACGAGCAGTACTTC	CASSSFYEQYF
TRBV9	TRBJ2-3	13	-	-	TGTGCCAGCAGCGTAGTAGGCACAGATACGCAGTATTTT	CASSVVGTDTQYF
TRBV29-1	TRBJ1-4	13	once	-	TGCAGCGTTAGCGTTGTTCGGGGTGAAAAACTGTTTTTT	CSVSVVRGEKLFF
TRBV5-1	TRBJ2-5	12	-	-	TGCGCCAGCAGCCTCCTCCAAGAGACCCAGTACTTC	CASSLLQETQYF
TRBV27	TRBJ1-2	15	-	TRBD1	TGTGCCAGCAGGCGGGACAGGGGGCAAGGGGGTGGCTACACCTTC	CASRRDRGQGGGYTF
TRBV9	TRBJ2-1	15	-	TRBD2	TGTGCCAGCAGCGTAAGAGAGCGGGGGGGAGTTGAGCAGTTCTTC	CASSVRERGGVEQFF
TRBV2	TRBJ1-1	10	few	-	TGTGCCAGCAGAGTAGGGGAGGCATTCTTT	CASRVGEAFF
TRBV5-1	TRBJ2-5	16	-	TRBD1	TGCGCCAGCAGCTTGGAGGGACAGGGTAGTGGGGAGACCCAGTACTTC	CASSLEGQGSGETQYF
TRBV5-6	TRBJ1-6	15	once	-	TGTGCCAGCAGCTTGGTAAAGGGAGCTAATTCACCCCTCCACTTT	CASSLVKGANSPLHF
TRBV19	TRBJ2-7	16	-	TRBD1	TGTGCCAGTAGTACTCCACGACAGGGGTCGGGGTACGAGCAGTACTTC	CASSTPRQGSGYEQYF
TRBV2	TRBJ2-1	14	-	-	TGTGCCAGCAGTGAAAACAGGGTGACCAATGAGCAGTTCTTC	CASSENRVTNEQFF
TRBV3-1/TRBV3-2	TRBJ1-5	15	-	-	TGTGCCAGCAGCCAAGCTGCAGTAGCCGATCAGCCCCAGCATTTT	CASSQAAVADQPQHF